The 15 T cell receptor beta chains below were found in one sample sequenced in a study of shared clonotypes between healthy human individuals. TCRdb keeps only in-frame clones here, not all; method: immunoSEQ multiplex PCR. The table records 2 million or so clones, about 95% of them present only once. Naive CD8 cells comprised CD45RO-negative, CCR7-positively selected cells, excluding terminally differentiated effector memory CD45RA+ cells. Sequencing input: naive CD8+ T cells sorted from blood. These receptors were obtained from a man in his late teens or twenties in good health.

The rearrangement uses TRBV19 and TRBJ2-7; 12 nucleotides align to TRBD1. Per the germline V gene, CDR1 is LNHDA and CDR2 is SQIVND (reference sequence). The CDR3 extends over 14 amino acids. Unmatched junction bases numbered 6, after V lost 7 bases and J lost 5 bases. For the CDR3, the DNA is TGTGCCAGTAAACCGGGACAGGGGGCCCACGAGCAGTACTTC. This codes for CASKPGQGAHEQYF.

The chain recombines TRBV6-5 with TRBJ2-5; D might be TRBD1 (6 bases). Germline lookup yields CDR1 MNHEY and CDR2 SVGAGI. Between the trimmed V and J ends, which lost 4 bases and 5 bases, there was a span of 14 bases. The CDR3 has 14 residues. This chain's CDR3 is CASSSLQGTETQYF. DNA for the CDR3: TGTGCCAGCAGTTCCTTACAGGGAACGGAGACCCAGTACTTC.

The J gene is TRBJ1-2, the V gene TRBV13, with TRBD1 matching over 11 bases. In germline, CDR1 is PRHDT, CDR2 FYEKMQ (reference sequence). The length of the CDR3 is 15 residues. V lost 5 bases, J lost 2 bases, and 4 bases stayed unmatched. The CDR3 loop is CASSRGQGANYGYTF. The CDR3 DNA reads TGTGCCAGCAGCCGAGGACAGGGGGCGAACTATGGCTACACCTTC.

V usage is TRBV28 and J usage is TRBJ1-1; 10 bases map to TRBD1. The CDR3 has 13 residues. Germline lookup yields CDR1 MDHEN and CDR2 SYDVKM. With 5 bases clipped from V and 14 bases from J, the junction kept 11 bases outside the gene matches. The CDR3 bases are TGTGCCAGCAGTCCCATTGAGGACAGGGGGTACTTCTTT. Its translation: CASSPIEDRGYFF.

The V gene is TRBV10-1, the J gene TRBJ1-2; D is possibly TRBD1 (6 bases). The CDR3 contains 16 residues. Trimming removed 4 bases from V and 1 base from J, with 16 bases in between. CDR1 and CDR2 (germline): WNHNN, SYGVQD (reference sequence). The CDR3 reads CASSVGVGQVNYGYTF. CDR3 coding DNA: TGCGCCAGCAGTGTCGGGGTGGGACAAGTTAACTATGGCTACACCTTC.

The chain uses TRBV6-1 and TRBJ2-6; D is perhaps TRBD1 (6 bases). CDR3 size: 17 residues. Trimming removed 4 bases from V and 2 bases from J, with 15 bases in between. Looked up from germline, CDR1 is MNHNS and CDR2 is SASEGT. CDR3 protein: CASSVTGTDAGANVLTF. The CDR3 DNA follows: TGTGCCAGCAGTGTAACAGGGACCGACGCTGGGGCCAACGTCCTGACTTTC.

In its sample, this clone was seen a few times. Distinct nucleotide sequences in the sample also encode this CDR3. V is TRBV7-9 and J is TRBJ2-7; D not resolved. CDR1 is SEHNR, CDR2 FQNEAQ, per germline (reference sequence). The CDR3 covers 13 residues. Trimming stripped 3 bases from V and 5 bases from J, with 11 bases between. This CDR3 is CASSFGESHEQYF. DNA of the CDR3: TGTGCCAGCAGCTTCGGAGAGTCCCACGAGCAGTACTTC. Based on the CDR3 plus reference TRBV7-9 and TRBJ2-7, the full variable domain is DTGVSQNPRHKITKRGQNVTFRCDPISEHNRLYWYRQTLGQGPEFLTYFQNEAQLEKSRLLSDRFSAERPKGSFSTLEIQRTEQGDSAMYLCASSFGESHEQYFGPGTRLTVT.

CDR3 coding DNA: TGTGCCAGCAGTTTTGCCGGGGGGGGTAGCACAGATACGCAGTATTTT. This sequence encodes CASSFAGGGSTDTQYF. The chain recombines TRBV28 with TRBJ2-3; 8 bases align to TRBD2. Germline assignment: CDR1 MDHEN and CDR2 SYDVKM. Germline trimming cut 3 bases from V and 0 bases from J; bases unmatched to any gene: 5. This CDR3 is built from 16 residues.

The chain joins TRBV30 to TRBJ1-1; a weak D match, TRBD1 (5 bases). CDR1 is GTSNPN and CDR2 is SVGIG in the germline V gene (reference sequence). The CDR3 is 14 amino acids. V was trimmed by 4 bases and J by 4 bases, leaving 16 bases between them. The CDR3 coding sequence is TGTGCCTGGAATTCCGGGACGGCCATCACTGAAGCTTTCTTT. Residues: CAWNSGTAITEAFF.

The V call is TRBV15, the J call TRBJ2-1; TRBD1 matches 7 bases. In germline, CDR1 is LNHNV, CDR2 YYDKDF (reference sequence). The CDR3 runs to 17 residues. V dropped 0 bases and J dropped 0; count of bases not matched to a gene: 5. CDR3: CATSRDRDSSSYNEQFF. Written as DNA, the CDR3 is TGTGCCACCAGCAGAGACCGGGACAGTAGCTCCTACAATGAGCAGTTCTTC.

CDR3 bases: TGTGCCAGCAGCTTGGCCGGGGAATACTATGGCTACACCTTC. It encodes CASSLAGEYYGYTF. V and J are TRBV5-6 and TRBJ1-2; D is undetermined. The germline gives CDR1 SGHDT, CDR2 YYEEEE. The V and J ends lost 0 bases and 3 bases respectively, with 9 bases between them. This CDR3 contains 14 residues.

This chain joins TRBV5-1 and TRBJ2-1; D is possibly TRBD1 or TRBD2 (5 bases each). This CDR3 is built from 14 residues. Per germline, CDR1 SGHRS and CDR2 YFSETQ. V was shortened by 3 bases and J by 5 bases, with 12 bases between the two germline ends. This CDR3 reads CASSWTGANNEQFF. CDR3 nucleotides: TGCGCCAGCAGCTGGACCGGGGCAAACAATGAGCAGTTCTTC.

This chain's CDR3 is CASSEGAGGDTQYF. The CDR3 bases are TGTGCCAGCAGTGAAGGGGCGGGAGGAGATACGCAGTATTTT. The V gene is TRBV25-1, the J gene TRBJ2-3, with 8 bases fitting TRBD2. With V trimmed by 2 bases and J by 5 bases, 3 bases remained unmatched. This CDR3 contains 14 residues. The germline CDR1 and CDR2 sequences are MGHDK and SYGVNS. The complete variable domain, with remaining parts taken from reference TRBV25-1 and TRBJ2-3, reads EADIYQTPRYLVIGTGKKITLECSQTMGHDKMYWYQQDPGMELHLIHYSYGVNSTEKGDLSSESTVSRIRTEHFPLTLESARPSHTSQYLCASSEGAGGDTQYFGPGTRLTVL.

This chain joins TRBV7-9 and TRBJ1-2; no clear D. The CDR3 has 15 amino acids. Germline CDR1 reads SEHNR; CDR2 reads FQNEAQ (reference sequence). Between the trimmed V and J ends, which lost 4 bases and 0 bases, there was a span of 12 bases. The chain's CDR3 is CASSSGRVANYGYTF. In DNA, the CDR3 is TGTGCCAGCAGCTCTGGACGGGTAGCTAACTATGGCTACACCTTC.

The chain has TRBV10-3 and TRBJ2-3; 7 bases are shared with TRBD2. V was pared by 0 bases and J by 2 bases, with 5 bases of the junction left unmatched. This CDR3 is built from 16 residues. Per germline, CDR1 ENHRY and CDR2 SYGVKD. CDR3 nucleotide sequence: TGTGCCATCAGTGAGTCGACCGGGGGGAACACAGATACGCAGTATTTT. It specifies CAISESTGGNTDTQYF.